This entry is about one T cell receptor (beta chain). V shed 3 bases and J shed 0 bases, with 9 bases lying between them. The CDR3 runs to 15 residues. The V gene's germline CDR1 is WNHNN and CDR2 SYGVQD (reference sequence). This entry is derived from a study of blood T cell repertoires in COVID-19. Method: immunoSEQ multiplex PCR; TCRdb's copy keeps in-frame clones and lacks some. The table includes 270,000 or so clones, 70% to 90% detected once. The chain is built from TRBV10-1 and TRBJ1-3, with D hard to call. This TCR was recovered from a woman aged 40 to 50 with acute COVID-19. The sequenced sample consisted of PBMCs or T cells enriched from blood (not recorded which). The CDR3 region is CASSDSGYSGNTIYF. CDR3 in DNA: TGCGCCAGCAGTGACTCAGGATACTCTGGAAACACCATATATTTT.